This TCR beta chain is drawn from a study of T cells in tumors after PD-1 blockade. The study's findings and limits: Peripheral recruitment is suggested, as some novel exhausted tumor clones were in pre-treatment blood.

To note about this clone: Its antigen is unknown.

Clones were read by immunoSEQ multiplex PCR, and TCRdb kept only the in-frame ones, dropping some. The sample gives 45,000 to 60,000 clones, approximately 81% of which show up once; just over 4% is in the top ten. The CDR3 loop spans 16 amino acids. CDR1 is SGHRS and CDR2 is YFSETQ in the germline V gene. Between the trimmed V and J ends, which lost 0 bases and 2 bases, there was a span of 15 bases. The receptor comes from a human donor with basal cell carcinoma. The chain links TRBV5-1 to TRBJ2-7, with D maybe TRBD2 (7 bases). Here the sequenced sample was PBMCs, taken before anti-PD-1 treatment. This CDR3 is CASSLEPGGLTYEQYF. The CDR3 DNA follows: TGCGCCAGCAGCTTGGAACCGGGGGGCCTTACCTACGAGCAGTACTTC.